The rows below give T cell receptor beta chains drawn from one sample of a study of T-cell memory formation after mild COVID-19. TCRdb redid the calling of the 5' RACE reads with MiXCR, one entry per CDR3 protein. Among 550,000 to 700,000 distinct CDR3 sequences, 17% were seen once, and the ten largest hold roughly 8%. The sequenced sample consisted of PBMCs or a T cell subset sorted from them (not recorded which). The receptor source for this set is an adult woman who had mild COVID-19 (a few samples of this study predate the infection). Cell type and time point are not known. CDR3s leave out the opening cysteine and the closing phenylalanine or tryptophan. The size of a clone is reported for some rows only, either as once, few or many, or as a class for expanded clones.

J gene,V gene,clone size,CDR3 protein
TRBJ2-3,TRBV3-1,few,ASSKTGSSTDTQY
TRBJ2-7,TRBV4-1,few,ASSQERGGPPYEQY
TRBJ2-5,TRBV6-5,few,ASRTHEETQY
TRBJ1-1,TRBV6-2/TRBV6-3,few,ASRVSGSGGEAF
TRBJ1-6,TRBV12-3/TRBV12-4,NA,ASSFAGTLQYNSPLH
TRBJ1-4,TRBV11-2,few,ASSPTNEKLF
TRBJ2-3,TRBV20-1,NA,SAAPGGGSLTDTQY
TRBJ1-2,TRBV20-1,NA,SASVGGNGYT
TRBJ2-7,TRBV7-2,few,ASSLAVLVYEQY
TRBJ2-7,TRBV5-1,few,ASSLEAGVLYEQY
TRBJ2-2,TRBV3-1,few,ASSQTSGSRTGELF
TRBJ2-2,TRBV12-3/TRBV12-4,few,ASSPFRRRVNTGELF
TRBJ2-6,TRBV6-2/TRBV6-3,NA,ASSYGQASSGANVLT
TRBJ2-3,TRBV5-6,NA,ASSSLTGTTQY
TRBJ1-1,TRBV30,NA,AWSVQGQTNTEAF
TRBJ1-4,TRBV6-5,NA,ASSYRPSNEKLF
TRBJ1-2,TRBV7-8,few,ASSLAGTGGDYGYT
TRBJ2-5,TRBV12-3/TRBV12-4,many,ASNLGETQY
TRBJ2-2,TRBV5-1,NA,ASSPQGAGTGELF
TRBJ2-5,TRBV7-8,many,ASSLMPAGPLQRTQY
TRBJ2-7,TRBV9,NA,ASGPGSMYEQY
TRBJ1-2,TRBV6-1,NA,ASRGHQYGYGYT
TRBJ2-1,TRBV7-9,once,ASSSYIDSLTYNEQF
TRBJ1-1,TRBV4-1,few,ASSQDPGTEAF
TRBJ2-7,TRBV4-1,NA,ASLGQSYEQY
TRBJ2-7,TRBV18,NA,ASSPQEVGTGYEQY
TRBJ2-1,TRBV7-9,NA,ASSFRQGFNEQF
TRBJ2-1,TRBV5-4,NA,ASRPRPGGLEQF
TRBJ2-3,TRBV18,few,ASSPLKLAGSTDTQY
TRBJ2-1,TRBV6-1,NA,ASSSSGAYNEQF
TRBJ1-5,TRBV18,NA,ASSRWAGPRENQPQH
TRBJ2-5,TRBV5-1,NA,ASSLDPGQKGETQY
TRBJ2-2,TRBV6-5,NA,ASRGVVGSSGELF
TRBJ2-7,TRBV5-1,NA,ASSLSRGGYEQY
TRBJ1-3,TRBV7-2,NA,ASSLDRYTIY
TRBJ2-5,TRBV4-1,NA,ASSEARDRALETQY
TRBJ1-4,TRBV5-4,few,ASSLDGSTNEKLF
TRBJ2-6,TRBV6-6,few,ASNRDTFSGANVLT
TRBJ1-1,TRBV29-1,NA,SVEGDHTEAF
TRBJ1-6,TRBV7-3,once,ASSLSGSLDSPLH
TRBJ2-2,TRBV29-1,NA,SVEKGFTGELF
TRBJ2-7,TRBV5-1,NA,ASSGSGGAPYEQY
TRBJ1-2,TRBV20-1,NA,SATDGYGYT